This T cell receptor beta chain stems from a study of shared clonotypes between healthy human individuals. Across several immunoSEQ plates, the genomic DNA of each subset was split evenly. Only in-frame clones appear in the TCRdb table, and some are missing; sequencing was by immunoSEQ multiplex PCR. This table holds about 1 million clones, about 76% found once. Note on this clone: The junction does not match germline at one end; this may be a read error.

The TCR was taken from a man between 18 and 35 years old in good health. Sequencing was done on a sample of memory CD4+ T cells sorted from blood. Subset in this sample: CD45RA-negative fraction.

The CDR3: CASSKRQDPGTGELFF. The CDR3 nucleotides are TGTGCTAGCAGCAAAAGGCAGGATCCGGGCACCGGGGAGCTGTTTTTT. This chain connects TRBV7-7 to TRBJ2-2; unclear D gene. Germline V CDR1 and CDR2: SSHAT, FNYEAQ (reference sequence). The CDR3 loop spans 16 amino acids.